The source of this TCR beta chain is a study of T cells in Graves' hyperthyroidism and ophthalmopathy. Study-wide points: Using 13 V-J features, a model discriminated ophthalmopathy from stable hyperthyroidism.

Germline assignment: CDR1 LNHDA and CDR2 SQIVND (reference sequence). Trimming cost V 3 bases and J 1 base, with 9 bases left between them. This CDR3 spans 14 amino acids. Stable Graves' hyperthyroidism meant no ophthalmopathy progression within 18 months. The investigators amplified TCR beta CDR3 regions from RNA transcripts. The TCR CDR3 first-round RT-PCR relied on the HTBI primer set. TCRdb called the multiplex PCR reads again in MiXCR, with one record for every CDR3 protein. Of around 760,000 distinct CDR3 sequences listed, approximately 40% are singletons. This clonotype was picked up a small number of times. Its specificity is not known.

The chain couples TRBV19 to TRBJ1-1; D gene unclear. The receptor's source is a woman aged 40-49 years with Graves' hyperthyroidism. Sample: blood. The CDR3 DNA follows: TGTGCCAGTAGTATTCGGCAGGAGAACACTGAAGCTTTCTTT. Protein product: CASSIRQENTEAFF.